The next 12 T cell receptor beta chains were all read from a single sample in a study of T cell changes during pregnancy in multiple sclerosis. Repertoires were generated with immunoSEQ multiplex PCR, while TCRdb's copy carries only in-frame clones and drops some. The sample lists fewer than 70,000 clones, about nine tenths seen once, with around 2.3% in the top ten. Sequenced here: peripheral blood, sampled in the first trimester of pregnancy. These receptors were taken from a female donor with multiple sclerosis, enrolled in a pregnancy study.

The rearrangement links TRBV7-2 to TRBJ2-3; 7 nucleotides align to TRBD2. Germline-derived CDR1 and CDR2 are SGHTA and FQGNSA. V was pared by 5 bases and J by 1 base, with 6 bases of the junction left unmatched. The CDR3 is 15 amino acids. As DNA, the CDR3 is TGTGCCAGCAGCCTACAGGCGGGAGGCACAGATACGCAGTATTTT. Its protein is CASSLQAGGTDTQYF.

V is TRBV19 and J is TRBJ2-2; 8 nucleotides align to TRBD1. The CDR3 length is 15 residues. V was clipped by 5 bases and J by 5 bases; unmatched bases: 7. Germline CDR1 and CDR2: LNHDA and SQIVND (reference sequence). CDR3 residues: CASSPRTGITGELFF. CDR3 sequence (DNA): TGTGCCAGTAGTCCCCGGACAGGGATTACCGGGGAGCTGTTTTTT.

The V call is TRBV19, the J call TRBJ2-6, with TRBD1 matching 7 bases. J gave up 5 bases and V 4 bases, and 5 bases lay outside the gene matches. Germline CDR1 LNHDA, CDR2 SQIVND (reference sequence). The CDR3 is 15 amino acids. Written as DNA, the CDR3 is TGTGCCAGTAGTACCCCAGGGGGTAGGGCCAACGTCCTGACTTTC. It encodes CASSTPGGRANVLTF.

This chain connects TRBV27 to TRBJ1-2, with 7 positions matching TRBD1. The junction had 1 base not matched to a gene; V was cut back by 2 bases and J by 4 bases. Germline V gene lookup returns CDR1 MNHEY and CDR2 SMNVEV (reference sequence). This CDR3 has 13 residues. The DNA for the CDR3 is TGTGCCAGCAGTTTAAAGGGGGCCTATGGCTACACCTTC. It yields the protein CASSLKGAYGYTF.

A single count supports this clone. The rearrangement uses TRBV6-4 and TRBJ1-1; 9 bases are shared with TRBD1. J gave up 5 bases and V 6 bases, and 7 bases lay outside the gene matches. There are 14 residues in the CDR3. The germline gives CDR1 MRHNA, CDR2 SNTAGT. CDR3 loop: CASSRQGGETEAFF. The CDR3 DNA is TGTGCCAGCAGCCGACAGGGGGGTGAGACTGAAGCTTTCTTT.

For the CDR3, the DNA is TGTGCCAGCAGCTTGGCAGGAACCCAAACAAACATTCAGTACTTC. Its translation is CASSLAGTQTNIQYF. The gene calls are TRBV5-4 and TRBJ2-4; D call uncertain. Trimming pared 0 bases from V and 6 bases from J, leaving 13 bases between. This CDR3 comprises 15 residues. Germline V gives CDR1 SGHNT, CDR2 YYREEE (reference sequence).

Written as DNA, the CDR3 is TGTGCCATCCGGGACAGAAACACCGGGGAGCTGTTTTTT. Encoded protein: CAIRDRNTGELFF. The chain recombines TRBV30 with TRBJ2-2; TRBD1 agrees at 7 bases. The CDR3 contains 13 residues. J gave up 2 bases and V 8 bases, and 5 bases lay outside the gene matches. Germline V gene sequence: CDR1 GTSNPN, CDR2 SVGIG (reference sequence). The entire variable domain, with the rest obtained from reference TRBV30 and TRBJ2-2, is as follows: SQTIHQWPATLVQPVGSPLSLECTVEGTSNPNLYWYRQAAGRGLQLLFYSVGIGQISSEVPQNLSASRPQDRQFILSSKKLLLSDSGFYLCAIRDRNTGELFFGEGSRLTVL.

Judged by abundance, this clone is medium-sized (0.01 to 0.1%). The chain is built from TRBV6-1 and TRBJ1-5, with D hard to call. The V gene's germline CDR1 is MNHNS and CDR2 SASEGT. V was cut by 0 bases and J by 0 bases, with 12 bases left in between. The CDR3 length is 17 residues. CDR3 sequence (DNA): TGTGCCAGCAGTGAAGCGAAGAGAACCTATAGCAATCAGCCCCAGCATTTT. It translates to CASSEAKRTYSNQPQHF.

The CDR3 loop is CASSWGYRDRDGEQYF. CDR3 in DNA: TGTGCCAGCAGCTGGGGGTACCGGGACAGGGATGGGGAGCAGTACTTC. The rearrangement links TRBV7-8 to TRBJ2-7; TRBD1 matches at 9 bases. The CDR3 runs to 16 residues. Germline V CDR1 and CDR2: SGHVS, FQNEAQ. The V and J ends lost 4 bases and 7 bases, in that order; junction bases with no gene match: 14. Complete variable domain (other parts from reference TRBV7-8 and TRBJ2-7): GAGVSQSPRYKVAKRGQDVALRCDPISGHVSLFWYQQALGQGPEFLTYFQNEAQLDKSGLPSDRFFAERPEGSVSTLKIQRTQQEDSAVYLCASSWGYRDRDGEQYFGPGTRLTVT.

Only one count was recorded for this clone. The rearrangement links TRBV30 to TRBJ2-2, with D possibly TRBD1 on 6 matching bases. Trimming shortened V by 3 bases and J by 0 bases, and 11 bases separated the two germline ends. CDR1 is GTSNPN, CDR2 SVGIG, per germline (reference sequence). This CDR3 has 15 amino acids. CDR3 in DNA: TGTGCCTGGAGGTTTTGGACAGCGAACACCGGGGAGCTGTTTTTT. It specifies CAWRFWTANTGELFF.

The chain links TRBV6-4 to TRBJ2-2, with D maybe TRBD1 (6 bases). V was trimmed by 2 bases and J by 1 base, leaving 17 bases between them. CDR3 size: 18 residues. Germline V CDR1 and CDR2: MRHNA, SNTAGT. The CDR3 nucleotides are TGTGCCAGCAGTGACCCGCTCCAGGGGACCCTGAACACCGGGGAGCTGTTTTTT. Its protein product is CASSDPLQGTLNTGELFF.

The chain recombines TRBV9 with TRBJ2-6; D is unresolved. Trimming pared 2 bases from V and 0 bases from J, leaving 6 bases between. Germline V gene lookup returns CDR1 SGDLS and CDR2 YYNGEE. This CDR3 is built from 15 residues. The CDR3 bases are TGTGCCAGCAGCGTGTTCAGCTCTGGGGCCAACGTCCTGACTTTC. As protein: CASSVFSSGANVLTF.